These 3 T cell receptor beta chains came from one sample sequenced in a study of CD8+ T cells in alopecia areata. Treatment reported: oral pan-JAK inhibitor, 5-10 mg twice daily. cDNA prepared by RNA extraction and subsequent reverse transcription served as the template for sequencing. Libraries were prepared by immunoSEQ multiplex PCR; TCRdb keeps only in-frame clonotypes and omits some of them. The sample carries 100,000 to 150,000 clones, roughly 57% recorded once. Sequences were derived from CD4+ T cells sorted from blood, sampled at week 4, from a patient treated with tofacitinib. The receptors were gathered from a human donor with alopecia areata.

The chain uses TRBV5-1 and TRBJ2-7, with 12 bases identical to TRBD1. Germline CDR1 SGHRS, CDR2 YFSETQ. The CDR3 is made up of 14 amino acids. Trimming cost V 3 bases and J 5 bases; bases outside gene matches: 3. DNA for the CDR3: TGCGCCAGCAGCTCCGGGACAGGGGGCGACGAGCAGTACTTC. Protein product: CASSSGTGGDEQYF.

The chain combines TRBV5-1 with TRBJ2-5; maybe TRBD2 (6 bases). The V gene lost 6 bases and the J gene lost 5 bases, with 17 bases spanning the gap. The CDR3 is 14 amino acids. Germline CDR1 reads SGHRS; CDR2 reads YFSETQ. CDR3 sequence: CASTVESGVETQYF. CDR3 bases: TGCGCCAGCACAGTGGAGTCGGGGGTGGAGACCCAGTACTTC.

The genes are TRBV9 and TRBJ2-2; 8 bases fit TRBD1. V trimming: 1 base; J trimming: 4 bases; junction bases outside the gene matches: 15. Germline loops: CDR1 SGDLS, CDR2 YYNGEE. The length of the CDR3 is 19 residues. This chain's CDR3 is CASSVRSVQGALGTGELFF. The CDR3 nucleotides read TGTGCCAGCAGCGTACGGTCCGTCCAGGGGGCGCTCGGCACCGGGGAGCTGTTTTTT.